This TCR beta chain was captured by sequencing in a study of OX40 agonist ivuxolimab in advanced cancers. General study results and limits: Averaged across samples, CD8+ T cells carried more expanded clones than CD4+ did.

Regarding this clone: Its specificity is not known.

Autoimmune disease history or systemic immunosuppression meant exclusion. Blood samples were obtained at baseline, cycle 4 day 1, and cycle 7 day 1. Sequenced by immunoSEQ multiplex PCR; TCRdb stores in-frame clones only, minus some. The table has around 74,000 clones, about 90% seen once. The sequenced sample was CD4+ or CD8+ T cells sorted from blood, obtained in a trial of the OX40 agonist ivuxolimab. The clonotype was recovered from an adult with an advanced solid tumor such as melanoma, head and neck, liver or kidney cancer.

The CDR3 reads CASRGLAGENEQYF. The DNA of the CDR3 is TGTGCCAGCCGGGGACTAGCGGGAGAGAACGAGCAGTACTTC. The rearrangement joins TRBV2 to TRBJ2-7; TRBD2 agrees at 14 bases. V dropped 8 bases and J dropped 5; count of bases not matched to a gene: 5. Germline CDR1 is SNHLY and CDR2 is FYNNEI. This CDR3 spans 14 amino acids. Based on the CDR3 plus reference TRBV2 and TRBJ2-7, the full variable domain is EPEVTQTPSHQVTQMGQEVILRCVPISNHLYFYWYRQILGQKVEFLVSFYNNEISEKSEIFDDQFSVERPDGSNFTLKIRSTKLEDSAMYFCASRGLAGENEQYFGPGTRLTVT.